This T cell receptor beta chain was profiled in a study of blood T cell repertoires in COVID-19. Here immunoSEQ multiplex PCR was the method, and the copy in TCRdb shows in-frame clones only, minus some. The table includes around 210,000 clones, 86% detected once. The CDR3 sequence is 14 residues long. From germline, CDR1 is LGHDT and CDR2 YNNKEL (reference sequence). The junction had 9 bases not matched to a gene; V was cut back by 6 bases and J by 5 bases. The V and J genes are TRBV3-1 (or the pseudogene TRBV3-2) and TRBJ2-7, with 8 nucleotides matching TRBD1. Input material: peripheral blood. The TCR sequence derives from a woman between 65 and 79 years old with acute or convalescent COVID-19. CDR3 in amino acids: CASSSGTGVHEQYF. For the CDR3, the DNA is TGTGCCAGCAGTTCCGGGACAGGTGTACACGAGCAGTACTTC.